What follows are 2 T cell receptor beta chains derived from one specimen sequenced in a study of Tregs in tolerant kidney transplant recipients. Sequenced by immunoSEQ multiplex PCR; TCRdb stores in-frame clones only, minus some. The data show some 71,000 clones, around 90% seen once. The material was CD4+ T cells from blood, obtained before the transplant. Receptors were obtained from a human donor who received a combined kidney and bone marrow transplant.

The chain is built from TRBV7-9 and TRBJ2-1; 11 bases are shared with TRBD2. Germline loops: CDR1 SEHNR, CDR2 FQNEAQ (reference sequence). The CDR3 has 18 residues. The junction had 8 bases not matched to a gene; V was cut back by 2 bases and J by 2 bases. CDR3 in DNA: TGTGCCAGCAGCTTAATACTAGCGGGAGTGCCCACCTACAATGAGCAGTTCTTC. This translates into CASSLILAGVPTYNEQFF.

In its sample, this clone was seen once. CDR3 DNA: TGTGCCAGCAGTCCGACAGGGGGCAGGGGCTACACCTTC. Amino acids: CASSPTGGRGYTF. The rearrangement links TRBV28 to TRBJ1-2; the match to TRBD1 covers 10 bases. The germline V gene encodes CDR1 MDHEN and CDR2 SYDVKM. V dropped 5 bases and J dropped 8; count of bases not matched to a gene: 5. The CDR3 is made up of 13 amino acids.